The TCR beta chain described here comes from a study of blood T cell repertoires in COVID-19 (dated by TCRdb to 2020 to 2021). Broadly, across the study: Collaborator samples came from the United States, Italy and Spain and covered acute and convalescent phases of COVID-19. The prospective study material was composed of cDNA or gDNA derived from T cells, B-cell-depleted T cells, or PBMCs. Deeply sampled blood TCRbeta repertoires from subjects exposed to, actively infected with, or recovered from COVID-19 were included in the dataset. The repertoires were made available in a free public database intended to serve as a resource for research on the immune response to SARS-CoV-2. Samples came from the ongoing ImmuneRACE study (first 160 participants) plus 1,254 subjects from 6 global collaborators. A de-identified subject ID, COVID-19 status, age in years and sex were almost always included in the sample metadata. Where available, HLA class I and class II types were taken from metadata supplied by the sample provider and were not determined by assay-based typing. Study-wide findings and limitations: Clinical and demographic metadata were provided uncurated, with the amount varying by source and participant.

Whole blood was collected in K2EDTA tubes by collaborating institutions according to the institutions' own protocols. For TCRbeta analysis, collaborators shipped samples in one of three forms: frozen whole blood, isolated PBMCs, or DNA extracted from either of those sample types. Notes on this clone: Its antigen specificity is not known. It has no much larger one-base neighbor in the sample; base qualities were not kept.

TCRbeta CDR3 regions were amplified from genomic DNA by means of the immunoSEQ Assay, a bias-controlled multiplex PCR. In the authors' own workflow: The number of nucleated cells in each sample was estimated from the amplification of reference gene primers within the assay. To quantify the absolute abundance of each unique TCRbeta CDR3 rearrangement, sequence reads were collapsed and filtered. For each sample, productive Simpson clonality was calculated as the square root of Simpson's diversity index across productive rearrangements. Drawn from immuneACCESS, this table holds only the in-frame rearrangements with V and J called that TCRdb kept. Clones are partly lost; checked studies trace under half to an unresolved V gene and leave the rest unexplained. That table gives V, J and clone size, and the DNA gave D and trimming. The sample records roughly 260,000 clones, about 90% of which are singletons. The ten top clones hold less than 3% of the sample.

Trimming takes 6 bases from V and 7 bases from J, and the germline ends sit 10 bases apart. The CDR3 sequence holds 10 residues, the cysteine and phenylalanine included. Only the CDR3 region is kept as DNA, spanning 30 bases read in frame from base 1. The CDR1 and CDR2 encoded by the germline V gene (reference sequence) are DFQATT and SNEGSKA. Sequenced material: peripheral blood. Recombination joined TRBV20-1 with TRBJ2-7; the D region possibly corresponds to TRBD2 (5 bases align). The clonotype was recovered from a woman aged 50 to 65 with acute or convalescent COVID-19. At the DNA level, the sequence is TGCAGTGCCCCGGACTCGGAGCAGTACTTC. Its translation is CSAPDSEQYF.